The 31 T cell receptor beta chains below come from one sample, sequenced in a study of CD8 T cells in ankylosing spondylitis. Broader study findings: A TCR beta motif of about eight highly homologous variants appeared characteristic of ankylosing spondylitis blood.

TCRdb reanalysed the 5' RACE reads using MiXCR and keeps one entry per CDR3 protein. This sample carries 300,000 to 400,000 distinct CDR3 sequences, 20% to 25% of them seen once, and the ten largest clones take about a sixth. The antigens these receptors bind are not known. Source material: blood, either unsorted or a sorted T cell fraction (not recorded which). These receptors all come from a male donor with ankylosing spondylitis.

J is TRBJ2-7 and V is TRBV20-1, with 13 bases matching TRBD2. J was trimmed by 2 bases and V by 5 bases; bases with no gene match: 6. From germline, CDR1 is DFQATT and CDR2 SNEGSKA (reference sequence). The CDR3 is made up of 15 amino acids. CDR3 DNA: TGCAGTGCTCAACTAGGGACTAGCGGGGCCTACGAGCAGTACTTC. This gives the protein CSAQLGTSGAYEQYF.

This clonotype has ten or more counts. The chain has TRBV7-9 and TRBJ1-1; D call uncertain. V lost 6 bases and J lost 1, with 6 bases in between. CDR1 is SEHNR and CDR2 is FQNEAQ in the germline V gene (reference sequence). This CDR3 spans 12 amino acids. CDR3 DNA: TGTGCCAGCAGAGAGCCGAACACTGAAGCTTTCTTT. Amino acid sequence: CASREPNTEAFF.

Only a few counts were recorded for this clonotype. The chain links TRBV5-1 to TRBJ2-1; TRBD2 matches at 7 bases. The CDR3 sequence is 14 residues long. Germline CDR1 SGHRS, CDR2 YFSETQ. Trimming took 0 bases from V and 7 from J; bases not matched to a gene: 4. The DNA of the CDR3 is TGCGCCAGCAGCTTGGAACTAGCGATAAATGAGCAGTTCTTC. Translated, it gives CASSLELAINEQFF.

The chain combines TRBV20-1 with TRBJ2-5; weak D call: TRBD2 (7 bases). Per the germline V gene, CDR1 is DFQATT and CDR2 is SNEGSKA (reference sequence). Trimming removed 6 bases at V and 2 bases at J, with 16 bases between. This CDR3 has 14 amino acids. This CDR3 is CSAKAGATQETQYF. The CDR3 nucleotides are TGCAGTGCAAAGGCGGGGGCTACTCAAGAGACCCAGTACTTC.

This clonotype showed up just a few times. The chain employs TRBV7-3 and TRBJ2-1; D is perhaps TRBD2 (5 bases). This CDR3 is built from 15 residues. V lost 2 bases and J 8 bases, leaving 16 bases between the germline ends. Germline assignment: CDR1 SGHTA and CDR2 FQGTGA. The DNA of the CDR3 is TGTGCCAGCAGCTTAGCGAGGTCTTGGGGAGATGAGCAGTTCTTC. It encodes CASSLARSWGDEQFF.

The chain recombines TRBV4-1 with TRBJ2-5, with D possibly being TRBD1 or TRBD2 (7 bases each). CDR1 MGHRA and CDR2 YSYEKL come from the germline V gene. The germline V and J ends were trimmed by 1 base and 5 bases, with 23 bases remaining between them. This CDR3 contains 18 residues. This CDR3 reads CASSQVGRRRGGSETQYF. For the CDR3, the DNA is TGCGCCAGCAGCCAAGTTGGCCGCCGCAGGGGGGGATCGGAGACCCAGTACTTC.

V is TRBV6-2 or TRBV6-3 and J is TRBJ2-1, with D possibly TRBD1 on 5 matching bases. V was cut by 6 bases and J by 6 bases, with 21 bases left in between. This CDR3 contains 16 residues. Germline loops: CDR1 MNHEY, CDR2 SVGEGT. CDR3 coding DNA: TGTGCCAGCAGCACCCCCCAGGGTCTTGGCGGCAATGAGCAGTTCTTC. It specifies CASSTPQGLGGNEQFF.

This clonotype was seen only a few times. The CDR3 DNA follows: TGCAGTGCTAGAGTTGGGGGCACGCGTGATGCCCAGCATTTT. This encodes CSARVGGTRDAQHF. This rearrangement joins TRBV20-1 to TRBJ1-5, with TRBD1 as a possible D gene (6 bases). The germline gives CDR1 DFQATT, CDR2 SNEGSKA (reference sequence). V gave up 1 base and J gave up 11 bases, with 18 bases separating them. This CDR3 has 14 residues.

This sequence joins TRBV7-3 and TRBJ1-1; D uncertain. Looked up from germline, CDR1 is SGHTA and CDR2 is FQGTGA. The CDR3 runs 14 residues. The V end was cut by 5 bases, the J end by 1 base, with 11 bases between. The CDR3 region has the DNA TGTGCCAGCAGCCCGCAGGCATCGAACACTGAAGCTTTCTTT. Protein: CASSPQASNTEAFF.

This CDR3 reads CASSPTDGDSYEQYF. The CDR3 DNA is TGTGCCAGCAGTCCCACCGACGGGGACTCCTACGAGCAGTACTTC. The V call is TRBV28, the J call TRBJ2-7; TRBD2 is a possible D gene (5 bases). The V end lost 5 bases, the J end lost 0 bases, and 14 bases lay between the germline ends. Germline V gene data show CDR1 as MDHEN and CDR2 as SYDVKM. The CDR3 consists of 15 residues.

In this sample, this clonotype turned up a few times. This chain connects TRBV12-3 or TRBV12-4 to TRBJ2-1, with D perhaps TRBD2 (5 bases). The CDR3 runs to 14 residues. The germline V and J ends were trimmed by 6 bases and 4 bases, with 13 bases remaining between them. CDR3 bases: TGTGCCAGCAGCATAGAGGGCCCTTACAATGAGCAGTTCTTC. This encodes CASSIEGPYNEQFF.

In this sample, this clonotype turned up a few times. CDR3 coding DNA: TGCAGTGCTAGAGTCGGCGGGGGGGGACCCTACAATGAGCAGTTCTTC. Residues: CSARVGGGGPYNEQFF. The chain links TRBV20-1 to TRBJ2-1, with 9 bases lining up with TRBD2. The CDR3 length is 16 residues. V was pared by 1 base and J by 2 bases, with 6 bases of the junction left unmatched. In germline, CDR1 is DFQATT, CDR2 SNEGSKA (reference sequence).

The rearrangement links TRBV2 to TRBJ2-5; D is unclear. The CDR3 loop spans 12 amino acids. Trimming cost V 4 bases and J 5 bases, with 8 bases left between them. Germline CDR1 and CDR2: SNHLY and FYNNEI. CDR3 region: CASSAGWETQYF. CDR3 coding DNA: TGTGCCAGCAGTGCAGGTTGGGAGACCCAGTACTTC.

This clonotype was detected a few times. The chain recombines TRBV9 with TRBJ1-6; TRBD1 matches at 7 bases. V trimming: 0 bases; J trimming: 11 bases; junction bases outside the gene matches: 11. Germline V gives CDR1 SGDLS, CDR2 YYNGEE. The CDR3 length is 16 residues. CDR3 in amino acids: CASSVAATGILPPLHF. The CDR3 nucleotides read TGTGCCAGCAGCGTAGCTGCGACAGGGATTCTGCCACCCCTCCACTTT.

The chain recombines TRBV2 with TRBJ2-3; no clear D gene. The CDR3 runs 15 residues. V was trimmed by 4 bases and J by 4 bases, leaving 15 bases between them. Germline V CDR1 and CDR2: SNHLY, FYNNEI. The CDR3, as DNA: TGTGCCAGCAGTGCTCTGGACCCTAGACCAGATACGCAGTATTTT. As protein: CASSALDPRPDTQYF.

Here the CDR3 DNA reads TGCGCCAGCGGGAGGGTTCTAGCGGCCGGGGAGCTGTTTTTT. Encoded protein: CASGRVLAAGELFF. The rearrangement links TRBV5-1 to TRBJ2-2; 7 positions match TRBD2. Trimming at V came to 7 bases and at J to 6 bases, leaving 9 bases not matched to a gene. This CDR3 has 14 amino acids. Germline V gene data show CDR1 as SGHRS and CDR2 as YFSETQ.

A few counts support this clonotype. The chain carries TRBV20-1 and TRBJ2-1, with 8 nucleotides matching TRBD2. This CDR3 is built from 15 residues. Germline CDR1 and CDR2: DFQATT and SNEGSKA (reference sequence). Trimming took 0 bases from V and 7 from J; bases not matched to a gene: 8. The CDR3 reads CSARDPGRARNEQFF. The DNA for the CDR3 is TGCAGTGCTAGAGATCCCGGGAGGGCCAGGAATGAGCAGTTCTTC.

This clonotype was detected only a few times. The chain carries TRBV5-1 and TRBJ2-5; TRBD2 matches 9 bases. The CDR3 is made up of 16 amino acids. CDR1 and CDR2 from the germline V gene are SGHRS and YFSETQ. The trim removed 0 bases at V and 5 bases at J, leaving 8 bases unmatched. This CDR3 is CASSLEARLAVETQYF. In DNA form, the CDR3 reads TGCGCCAGCAGCTTGGAGGCCCGACTAGCGGTTGAGACCCAGTACTTC.

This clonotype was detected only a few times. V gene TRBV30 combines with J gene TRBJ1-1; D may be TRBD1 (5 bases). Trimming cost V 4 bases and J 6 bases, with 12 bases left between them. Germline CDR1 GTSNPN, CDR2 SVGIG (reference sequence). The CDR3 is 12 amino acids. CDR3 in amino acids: CAWIGEDAEAFF. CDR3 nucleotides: TGTGCCTGGATAGGGGAAGACGCTGAAGCTTTCTTT.

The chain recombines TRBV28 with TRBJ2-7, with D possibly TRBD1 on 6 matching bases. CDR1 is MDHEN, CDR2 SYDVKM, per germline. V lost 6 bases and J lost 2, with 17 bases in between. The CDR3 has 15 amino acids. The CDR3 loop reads CASRPPGTMTYEQYF. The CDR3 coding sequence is TGTGCCAGCAGACCCCCGGGGACAATGACCTACGAGCAGTACTTC.

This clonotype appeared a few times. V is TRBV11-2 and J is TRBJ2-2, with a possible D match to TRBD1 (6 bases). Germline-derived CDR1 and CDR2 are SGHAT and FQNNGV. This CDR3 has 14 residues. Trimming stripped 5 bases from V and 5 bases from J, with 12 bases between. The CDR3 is CASSGTRPTGELFF. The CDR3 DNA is TGTGCCAGCAGCGGGACACGGCCGACCGGGGAGCTGTTTTTT.

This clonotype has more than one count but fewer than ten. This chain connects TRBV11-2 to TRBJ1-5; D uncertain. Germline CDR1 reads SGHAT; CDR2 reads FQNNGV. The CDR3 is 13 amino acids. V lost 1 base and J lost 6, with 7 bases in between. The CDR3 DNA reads TGTGCCAGCAGCTTAGTTCAGTTTCAGCCCCAGCATTTT. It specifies CASSLVQFQPQHF.

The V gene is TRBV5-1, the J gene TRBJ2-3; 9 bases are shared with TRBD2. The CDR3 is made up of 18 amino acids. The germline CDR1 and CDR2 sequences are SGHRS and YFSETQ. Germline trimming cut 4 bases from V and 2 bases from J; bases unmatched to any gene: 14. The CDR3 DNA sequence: TGCGCCAGCAGCGGGCGCGGGGGGGTCTCCATTAACACAGATACGCAGTATTTT. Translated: CASSGRGGVSINTDTQYF.

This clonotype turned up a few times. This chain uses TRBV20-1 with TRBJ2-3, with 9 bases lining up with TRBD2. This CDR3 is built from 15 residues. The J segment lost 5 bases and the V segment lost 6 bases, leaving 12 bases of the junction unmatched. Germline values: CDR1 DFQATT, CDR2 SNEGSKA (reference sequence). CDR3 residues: CSATPLAGLVDTQYF. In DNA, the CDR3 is TGCAGTGCCACCCCACTAGCGGGCCTGGTAGATACGCAGTATTTT.

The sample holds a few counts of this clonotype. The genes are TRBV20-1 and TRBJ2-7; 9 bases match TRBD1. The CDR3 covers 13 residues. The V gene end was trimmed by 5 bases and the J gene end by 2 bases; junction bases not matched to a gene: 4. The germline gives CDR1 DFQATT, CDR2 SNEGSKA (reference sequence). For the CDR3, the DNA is TGCAGTGCTCAACGACAGGGGGCCTACGAGCAGTACTTC. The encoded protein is CSAQRQGAYEQYF.

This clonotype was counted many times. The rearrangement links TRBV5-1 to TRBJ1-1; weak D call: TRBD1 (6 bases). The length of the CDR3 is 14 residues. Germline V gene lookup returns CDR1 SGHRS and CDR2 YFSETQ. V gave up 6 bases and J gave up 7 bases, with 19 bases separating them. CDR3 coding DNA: TGCGCCAGCACCCTACGCGGGGGGCGGAATGAAGCTTTCTTT. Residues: CASTLRGGRNEAFF. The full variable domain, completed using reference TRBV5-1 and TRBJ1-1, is KAGVTQTPRYLIKTRGQQVTLSCSPISGHRSVSWYQQTPGQGLQFLFEYFSETQRNKGNFPGRFSGRQFSNSRSEMNVSTLELGDSALYLCASTLRGGRNEAFFGQGTRLTVV.

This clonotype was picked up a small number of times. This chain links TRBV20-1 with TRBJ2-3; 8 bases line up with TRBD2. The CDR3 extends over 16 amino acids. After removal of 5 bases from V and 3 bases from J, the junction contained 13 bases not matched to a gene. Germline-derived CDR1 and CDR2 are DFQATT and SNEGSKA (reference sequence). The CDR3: CSAHLPAGGGTDTQYF. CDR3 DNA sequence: TGCAGTGCTCACCTACCCGCGGGGGGCGGAACAGATACGCAGTATTTT.

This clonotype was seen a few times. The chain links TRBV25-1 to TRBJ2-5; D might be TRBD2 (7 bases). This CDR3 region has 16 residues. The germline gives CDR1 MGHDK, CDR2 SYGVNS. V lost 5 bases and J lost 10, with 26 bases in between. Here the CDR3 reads CASSPDRGGGQRIQYF. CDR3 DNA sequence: TGTGCCAGCAGTCCGGATCGAGGGGGAGGGCAGAGAATCCAGTACTTC.

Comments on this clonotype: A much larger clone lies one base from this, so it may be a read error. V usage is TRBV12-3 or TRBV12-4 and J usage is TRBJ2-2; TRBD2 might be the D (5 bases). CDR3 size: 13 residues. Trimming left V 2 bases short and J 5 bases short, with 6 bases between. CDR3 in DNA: TGTGCCAGCAGTTTATGGGAGACCGGGGAGCTGTTTTTT. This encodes CASSLWETGELFF.

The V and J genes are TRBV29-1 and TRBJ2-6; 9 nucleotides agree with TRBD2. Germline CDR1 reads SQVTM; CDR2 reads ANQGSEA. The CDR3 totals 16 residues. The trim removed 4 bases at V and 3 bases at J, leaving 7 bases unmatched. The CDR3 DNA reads TGCAGCGTTGCCCAAGCGGGAGGAAATGGGGCCAACGTCCTGACTTTC. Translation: CSVAQAGGNGANVLTF.

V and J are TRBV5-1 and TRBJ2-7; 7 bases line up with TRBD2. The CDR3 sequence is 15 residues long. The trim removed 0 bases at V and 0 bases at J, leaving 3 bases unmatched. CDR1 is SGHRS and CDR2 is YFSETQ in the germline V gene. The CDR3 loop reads CASSLASSGSYEQYF. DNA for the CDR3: TGCGCCAGCAGCTTGGCGTCTAGCGGCTCCTACGAGCAGTACTTC. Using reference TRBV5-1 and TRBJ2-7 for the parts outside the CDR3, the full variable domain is KAGVTQTPRYLIKTRGQQVTLSCSPISGHRSVSWYQQTPGQGLQFLFEYFSETQRNKGNFPGRFSGRQFSNSRSEMNVSTLELGDSALYLCASSLASSGSYEQYFGPGTRLTVT.